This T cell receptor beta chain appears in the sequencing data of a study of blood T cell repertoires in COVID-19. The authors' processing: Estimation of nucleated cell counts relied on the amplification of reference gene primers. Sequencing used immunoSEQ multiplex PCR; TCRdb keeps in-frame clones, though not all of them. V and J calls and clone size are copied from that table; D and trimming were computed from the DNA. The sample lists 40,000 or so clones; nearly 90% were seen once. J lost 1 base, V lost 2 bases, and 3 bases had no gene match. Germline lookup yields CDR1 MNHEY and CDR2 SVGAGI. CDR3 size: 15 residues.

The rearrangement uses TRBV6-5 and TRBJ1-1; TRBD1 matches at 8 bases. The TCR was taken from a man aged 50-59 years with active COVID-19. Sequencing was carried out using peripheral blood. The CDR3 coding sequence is TGTGCCAGCAGTTACACAGGGGGGAAGAACACTGAAGCTTTCTTT. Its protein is CASSYTGGKNTEAFF.